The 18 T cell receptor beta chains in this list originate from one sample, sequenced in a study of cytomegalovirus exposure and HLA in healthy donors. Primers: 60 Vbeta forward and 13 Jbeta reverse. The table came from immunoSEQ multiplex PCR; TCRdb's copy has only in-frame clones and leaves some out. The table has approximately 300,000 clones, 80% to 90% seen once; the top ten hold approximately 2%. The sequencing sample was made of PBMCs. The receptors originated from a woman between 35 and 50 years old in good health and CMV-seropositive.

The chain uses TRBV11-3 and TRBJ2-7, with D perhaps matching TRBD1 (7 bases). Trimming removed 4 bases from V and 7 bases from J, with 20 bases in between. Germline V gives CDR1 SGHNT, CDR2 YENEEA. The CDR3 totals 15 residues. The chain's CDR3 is CASSYPQGGPLEQYF. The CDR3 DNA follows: TGTGCCAGCAGCTACCCTCAGGGGGGCCCCTTGGAGCAGTACTTC. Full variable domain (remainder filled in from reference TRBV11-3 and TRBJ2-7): EAGVVQSPRYKIIEKKQPVAFWCNPISGHNTLYWYLQNLGQGPELLIRYENEEAVDDSQLPKDRFSAERLKGVDSTLKIQPAELGDSAVYLCASSYPQGGPLEQYFGPGTRLTVT.

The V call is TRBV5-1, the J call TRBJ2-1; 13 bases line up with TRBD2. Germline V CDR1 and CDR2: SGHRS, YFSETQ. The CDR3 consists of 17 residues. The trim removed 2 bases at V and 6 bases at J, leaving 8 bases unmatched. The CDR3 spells CASSFSLAGGPGNEQFF. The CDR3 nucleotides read TGCGCCAGCAGCTTTTCACTAGCGGGAGGGCCAGGCAATGAGCAGTTCTTC. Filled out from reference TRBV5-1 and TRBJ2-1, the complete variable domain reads KAGVTQTPRYLIKTRGQQVTLSCSPISGHRSVSWYQQTPGQGLQFLFEYFSETQRNKGNFPGRFSGRQFSNSRSEMNVSTLELGDSALYLCASSFSLAGGPGNEQFFGPGTRLTVL.

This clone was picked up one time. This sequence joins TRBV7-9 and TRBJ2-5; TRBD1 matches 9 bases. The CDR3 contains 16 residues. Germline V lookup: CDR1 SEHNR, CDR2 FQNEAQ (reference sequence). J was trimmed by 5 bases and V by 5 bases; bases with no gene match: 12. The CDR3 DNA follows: TGTGCCAGCAGCCACGCAGACAGGGGGGCGTACGAGACCCAGTACTTC. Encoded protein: CASSHADRGAYETQYF. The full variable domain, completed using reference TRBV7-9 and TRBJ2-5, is DTGVSQNPRHKITKRGQNVTFRCDPISEHNRLYWYRQTLGQGPEFLTYFQNEAQLEKSRLLSDRFSAERPKGSFSTLEIQRTEQGDSAMYLCASSHADRGAYETQYFGPGTRLLVL.

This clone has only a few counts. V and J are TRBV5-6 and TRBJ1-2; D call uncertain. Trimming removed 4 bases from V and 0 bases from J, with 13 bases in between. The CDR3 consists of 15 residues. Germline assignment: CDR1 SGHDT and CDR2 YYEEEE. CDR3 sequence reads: CASSPKAVSNYGYTF. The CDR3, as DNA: TGTGCCAGCAGCCCAAAAGCGGTCTCTAACTATGGCTACACCTTC.

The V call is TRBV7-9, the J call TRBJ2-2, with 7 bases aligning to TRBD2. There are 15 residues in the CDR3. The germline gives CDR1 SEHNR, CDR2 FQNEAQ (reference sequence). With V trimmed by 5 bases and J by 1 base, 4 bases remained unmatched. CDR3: CASSLGLLNTGELFF. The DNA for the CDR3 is TGTGCCAGCAGCCTGGGACTACTGAACACCGGGGAGCTGTTTTTT.

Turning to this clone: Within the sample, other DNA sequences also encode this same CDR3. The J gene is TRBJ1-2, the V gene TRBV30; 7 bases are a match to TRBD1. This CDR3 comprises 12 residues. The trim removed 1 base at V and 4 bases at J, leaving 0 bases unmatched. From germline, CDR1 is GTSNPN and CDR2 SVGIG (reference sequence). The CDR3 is CAWSGQGYGYTF. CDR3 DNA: TGTGCCTGGAGTGGACAGGGCTATGGCTACACCTTC.

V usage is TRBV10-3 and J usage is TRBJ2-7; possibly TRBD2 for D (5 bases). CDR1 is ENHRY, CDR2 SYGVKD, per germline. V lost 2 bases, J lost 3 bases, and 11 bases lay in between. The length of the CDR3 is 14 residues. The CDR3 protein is CAISENGGNYEQYF. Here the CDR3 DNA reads TGTGCCATCAGTGAGAATGGAGGAAACTACGAGCAGTACTTC.

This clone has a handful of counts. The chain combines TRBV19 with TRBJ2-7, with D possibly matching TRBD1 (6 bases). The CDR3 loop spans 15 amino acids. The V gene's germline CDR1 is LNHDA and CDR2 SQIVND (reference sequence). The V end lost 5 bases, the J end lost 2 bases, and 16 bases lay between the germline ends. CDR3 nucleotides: TGTGCCAGTAGTCCCCAAGGACAGACGGCCTACGAGCAGTACTTC. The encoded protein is CASSPQGQTAYEQYF. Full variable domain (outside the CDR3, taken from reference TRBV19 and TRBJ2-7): DGGITQSPKYLFRKEGQNVTLSCEQNLNHDAMYWYRQDPGQGLRLIYYSQIVNDFQKGDIAEGYSVSREKKESFPLTVTSAQKNPTAFYLCASSPQGQTAYEQYFGPGTRLTVT.

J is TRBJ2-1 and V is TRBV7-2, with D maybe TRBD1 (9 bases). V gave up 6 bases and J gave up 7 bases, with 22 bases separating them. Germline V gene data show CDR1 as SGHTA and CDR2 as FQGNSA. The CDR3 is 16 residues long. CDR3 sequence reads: CASSLSGTGTGNEQFF. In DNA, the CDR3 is TGTGCCAGCAGTCTTAGCGGGACAGGGACGGGGAATGAGCAGTTCTTC. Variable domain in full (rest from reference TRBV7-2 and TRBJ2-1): GAGVSQSPSNKVTEKGKDVELRCDPISGHTALYWYRQSLGQGLEFLIYFQGNSAPDKSGLPSDRFSAERTGGSVSTLTIQRTQQEDSAVYLCASSLSGTGTGNEQFFGPGTRLTVL.

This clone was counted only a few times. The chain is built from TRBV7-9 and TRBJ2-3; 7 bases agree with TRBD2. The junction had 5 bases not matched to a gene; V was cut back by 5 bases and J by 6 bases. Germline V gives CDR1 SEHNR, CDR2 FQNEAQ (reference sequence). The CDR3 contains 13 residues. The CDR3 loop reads CASSRTSLDTQYF. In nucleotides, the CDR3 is TGTGCCAGCAGCCGGACTAGTCTGGATACGCAGTATTTT.

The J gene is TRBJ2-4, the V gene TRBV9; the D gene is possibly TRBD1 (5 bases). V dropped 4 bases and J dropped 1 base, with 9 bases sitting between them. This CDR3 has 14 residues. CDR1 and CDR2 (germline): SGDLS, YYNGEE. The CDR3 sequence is CASSTGLAKNIQYF. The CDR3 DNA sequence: TGTGCCAGCAGCACAGGCTTGGCCAAAAACATTCAGTACTTC.

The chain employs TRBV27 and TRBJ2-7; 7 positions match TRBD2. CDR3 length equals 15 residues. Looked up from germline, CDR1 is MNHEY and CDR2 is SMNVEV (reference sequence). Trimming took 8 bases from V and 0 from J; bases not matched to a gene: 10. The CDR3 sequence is CASVPTGGSSYEQYF. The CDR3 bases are TGTGCCAGCGTCCCGACCGGGGGGAGCTCCTACGAGCAGTACTTC.

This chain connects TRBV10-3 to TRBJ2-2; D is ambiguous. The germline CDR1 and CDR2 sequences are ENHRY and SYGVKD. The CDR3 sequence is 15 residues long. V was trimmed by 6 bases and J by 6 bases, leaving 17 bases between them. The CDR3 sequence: CAIRATEALAGELFF. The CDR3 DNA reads TGTGCCATCAGGGCGACTGAGGCCTTGGCCGGGGAGCTGTTTTTT.

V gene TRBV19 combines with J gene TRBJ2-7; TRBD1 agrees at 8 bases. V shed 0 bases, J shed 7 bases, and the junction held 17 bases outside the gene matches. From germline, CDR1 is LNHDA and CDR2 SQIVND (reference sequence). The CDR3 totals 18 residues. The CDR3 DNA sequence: TGTGCCAGTAGTATAGATGGACAGGGCACCAACTTCCCTTCGGAGCAGTACTTC. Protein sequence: CASSIDGQGTNFPSEQYF. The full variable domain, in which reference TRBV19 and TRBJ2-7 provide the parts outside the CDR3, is DGGITQSPKYLFRKEGQNVTLSCEQNLNHDAMYWYRQDPGQGLRLIYYSQIVNDFQKGDIAEGYSVSREKKESFPLTVTSAQKNPTAFYLCASSIDGQGTNFPSEQYFGPGTRLTVT.

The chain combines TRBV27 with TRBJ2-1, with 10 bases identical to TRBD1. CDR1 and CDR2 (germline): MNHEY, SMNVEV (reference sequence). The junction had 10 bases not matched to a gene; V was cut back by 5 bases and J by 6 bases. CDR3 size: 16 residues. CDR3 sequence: CASSIWGQGTFNEQFF. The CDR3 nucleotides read TGTGCCAGCAGTATCTGGGGACAGGGGACTTTCAATGAGCAGTTCTTC.

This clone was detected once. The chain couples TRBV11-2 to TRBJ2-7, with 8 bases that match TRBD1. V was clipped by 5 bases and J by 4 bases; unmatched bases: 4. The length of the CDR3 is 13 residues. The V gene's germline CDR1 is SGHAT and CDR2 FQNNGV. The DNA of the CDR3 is TGTGCCAGCAGCACGGACAGGGCGTACGAGCAGTACTTC. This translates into CASSTDRAYEQYF.

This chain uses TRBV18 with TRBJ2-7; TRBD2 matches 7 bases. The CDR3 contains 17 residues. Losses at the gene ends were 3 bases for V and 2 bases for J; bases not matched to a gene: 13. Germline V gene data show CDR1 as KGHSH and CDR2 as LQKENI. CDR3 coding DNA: TGTGCCAGCTCACCCCGGTTCTCTAGCGGCCTCGCCTACGAGCAGTACTTC. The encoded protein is CASSPRFSSGLAYEQYF. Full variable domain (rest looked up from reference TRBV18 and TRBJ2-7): NAGVMQNPRHLVRRRGQEARLRCSPMKGHSHVYWYRQLPEEGLKFMVYLQKENIIDESGMPKERFSAEFPKEGPSILRIQQVVRGDSAAYFCASSPRFSSGLAYEQYFGPGTRLTVT.

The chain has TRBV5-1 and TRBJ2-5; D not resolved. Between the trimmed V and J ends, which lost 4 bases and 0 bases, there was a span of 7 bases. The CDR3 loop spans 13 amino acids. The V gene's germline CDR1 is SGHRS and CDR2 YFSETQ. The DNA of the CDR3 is TGCGCCAGCAGCCCGAGGAACCAAGAGACCCAGTACTTC. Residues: CASSPRNQETQYF.